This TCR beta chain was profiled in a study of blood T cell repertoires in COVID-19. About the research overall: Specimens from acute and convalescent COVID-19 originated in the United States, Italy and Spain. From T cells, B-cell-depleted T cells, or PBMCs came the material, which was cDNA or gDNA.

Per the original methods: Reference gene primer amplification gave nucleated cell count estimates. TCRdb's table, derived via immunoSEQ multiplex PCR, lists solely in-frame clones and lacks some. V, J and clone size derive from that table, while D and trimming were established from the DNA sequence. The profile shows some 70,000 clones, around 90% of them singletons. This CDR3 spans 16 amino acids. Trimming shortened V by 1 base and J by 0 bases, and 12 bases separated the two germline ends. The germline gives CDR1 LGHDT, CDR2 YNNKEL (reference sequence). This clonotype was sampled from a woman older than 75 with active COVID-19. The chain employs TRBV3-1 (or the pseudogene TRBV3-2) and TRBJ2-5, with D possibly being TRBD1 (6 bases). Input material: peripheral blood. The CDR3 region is CASSQVTGTHQETQYF. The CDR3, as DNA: TGTGCCAGCAGCCAAGTTACCGGGACACACCAAGAGACCCAGTACTTC.